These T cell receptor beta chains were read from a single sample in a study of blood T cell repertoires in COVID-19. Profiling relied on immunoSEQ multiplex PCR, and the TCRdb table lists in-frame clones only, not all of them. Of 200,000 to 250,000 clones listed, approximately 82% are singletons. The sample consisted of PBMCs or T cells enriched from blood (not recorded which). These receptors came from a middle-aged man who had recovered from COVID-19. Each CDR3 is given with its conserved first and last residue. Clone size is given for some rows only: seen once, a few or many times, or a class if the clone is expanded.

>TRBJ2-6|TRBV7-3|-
CASSQAGVSGANVLTF
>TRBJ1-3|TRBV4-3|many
CASSQGDRTTSGNTIYF
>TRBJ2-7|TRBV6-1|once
CASSEFAAGASEQYF
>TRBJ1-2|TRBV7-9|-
CASSSPIRDRAYGYTF
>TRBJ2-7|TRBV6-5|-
CASSYTSVSSYEQYF
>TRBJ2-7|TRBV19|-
CASSGQNSYEQYF
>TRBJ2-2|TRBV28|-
CASSLNGGTGELFF
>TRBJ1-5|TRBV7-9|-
CASSLDEDQPQHF
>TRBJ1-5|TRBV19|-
CASSTQLGGPFNQPQHF
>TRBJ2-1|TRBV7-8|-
CASSLRGTSGRGPYNEQFF
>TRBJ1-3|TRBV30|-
CAWSVQGSGNTIYF
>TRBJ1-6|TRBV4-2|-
CASSQDGRGNNSPLHF
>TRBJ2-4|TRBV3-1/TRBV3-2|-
CASSQVQVNIQYF
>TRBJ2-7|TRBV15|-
CATSRVGREGDEQYF
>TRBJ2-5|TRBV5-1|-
CASSFGQWETQYF
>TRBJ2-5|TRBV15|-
CAIARSGRFGETQYF
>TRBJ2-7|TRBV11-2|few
CASSLGQEAYYEQYF
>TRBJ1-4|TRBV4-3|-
CASSQDSQLVPPARNEKLFF
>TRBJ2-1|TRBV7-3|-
CASSQDRAVYNEQFF
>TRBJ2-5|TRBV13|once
CASSRWRGEETQYF
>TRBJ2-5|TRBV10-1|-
CASSDSGARETQYF
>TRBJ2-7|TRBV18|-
CASSPRDRGEQYF
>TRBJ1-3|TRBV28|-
CASTKSGLSSGNTIYF
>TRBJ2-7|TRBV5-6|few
CASSSAQTYEQYF
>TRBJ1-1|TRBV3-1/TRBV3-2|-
CASSPSGTGAAEAFF
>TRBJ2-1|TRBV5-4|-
CASRPTGTANNEQFF
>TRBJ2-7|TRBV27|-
CASSLSGLGGHEQYF
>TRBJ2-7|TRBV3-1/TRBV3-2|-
CASSQAHSGRPLFF
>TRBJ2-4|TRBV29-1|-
CSVGGGSLKNIQYF
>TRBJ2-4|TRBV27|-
CASSLRGQLLVDIQYF
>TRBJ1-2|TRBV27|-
CASWDQGFGYTF
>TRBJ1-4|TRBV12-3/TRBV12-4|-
CASSRSGDEKLFF
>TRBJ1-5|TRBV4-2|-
CASSQEGGRANQPQHF
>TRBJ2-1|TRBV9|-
CASSSRQGRYNEQFF
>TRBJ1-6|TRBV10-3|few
CAISESIIGVSPLHF
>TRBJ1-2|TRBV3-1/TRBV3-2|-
CASSLLGNYGYTF
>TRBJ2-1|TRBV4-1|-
CASSQVIVAYNEQFF
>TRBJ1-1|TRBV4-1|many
CASSQQGASNTEAFF
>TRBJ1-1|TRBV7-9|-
CASSPHPQGAGVKAFF
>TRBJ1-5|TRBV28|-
CASSFTGGGDDQPQHF
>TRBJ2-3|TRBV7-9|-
CASSLWLRSTDTQYF
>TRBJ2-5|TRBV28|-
CASSPPMEGKETQYF
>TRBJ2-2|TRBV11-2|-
CASSSPRDKAGELFF